Each of the 11 T cell receptor beta chains below was sequenced from the same sample in a study of T cell responses to AZD1222 COVID-19 vaccine. Profiling relied on immunoSEQ multiplex PCR, and the TCRdb table lists in-frame clones only, not all of them. The table lists about 100,000 clones, around nine tenths of them singletons. The sample consisted of peripheral blood, taken on day 0 of AZD1222 vaccination. The receptors stem from an adult in good health.

The chain employs TRBV6-6 and TRBJ1-5; 7 bases are shared with TRBD1. The V gene's germline CDR1 is MNHNY and CDR2 SVGAGI (reference sequence). This CDR3 is 15 amino acids long. With V trimmed by 0 bases and J by 5 bases, 4 bases remained unmatched. The chain's CDR3 is CASSYSGQPHQPQHF. CDR3 DNA sequence: TGTGCCAGCAGTTACTCGGGACAGCCCCATCAGCCCCAGCATTTT.

The chain links TRBV6-1 to TRBJ1-3; D unresolved. Trimming shortened V by 2 bases and J by 0 bases, and 11 bases separated the two germline ends. CDR1 and CDR2 (germline): MNHNS, SASEGT. The CDR3 loop spans 16 amino acids. CDR3 nucleotides: TGTGCCAGCAGTGAATCGGTGGGGAGCTCTGGAAACACCATATATTTT. It is translated as CASSESVGSSGNTIYF.

CDR3 sequence reads: CASSYSGGSDEKLFF. The CDR3 DNA reads as TGTGCCAGCAGTTACTCAGGGGGTAGTGACGAAAAACTGTTTTTT. The chain carries TRBV6-6 and TRBJ1-4, with a possible D match to TRBD1 (6 bases). Per the germline V gene, CDR1 is MNHNY and CDR2 is SVGAGI (reference sequence). The CDR3 totals 15 residues. Trimming took off 0 bases at V and 8 bases at J, with 13 bases between the two ends.

In its sample, this clone was seen a few times. V gene TRBV6-2 or TRBV6-3 combines with J gene TRBJ2-7; D uncertain. Trimming pared 2 bases from V and 3 bases from J, leaving 5 bases between. Germline V gene lookup returns CDR1 MNHEY and CDR2 SVGEGT. This CDR3 region has 12 residues. CDR3 bases: TGTGCCAGCAGTTACGGCAACTACGAGCAGTACTTC. This encodes CASSYGNYEQYF.

The gene calls are TRBV12-3 or TRBV12-4 and TRBJ2-3; TRBD2 matches at 9 bases. After removal of 10 bases from V and 1 base from J, the junction contained 3 bases not matched to a gene. The CDR3 has 13 amino acids. The CDR3: CATSSGGTDTQYF. The CDR3 coding sequence is TGTGCCACTTCTAGCGGGGGCACAGATACGCAGTATTTT.

This clone was detected only a few times. The chain recombines TRBV3-1 (or the pseudogene TRBV3-2) with TRBJ1-3; a possible D gene is TRBD1 (5 bases). The germline V gene encodes CDR1 LGHDT and CDR2 YNNKEL (reference sequence). V lost 4 bases, J lost 4 bases, and 11 bases lay in between. This CDR3 is 14 amino acids long. Here the CDR3 reads CASSRLRQGNTIYF. The CDR3 DNA reads as TGTGCCAGCAGCCGCCTCCGACAGGGAAACACCATATATTTT.

The CDR3 here is CASSWRKWDNSPLHF. The CDR3 region has the DNA TGTGCCAGCAGTTGGAGGAAGTGGGATAATTCACCCCTCCACTTT. The gene calls are TRBV6-6 and TRBJ1-6; unclear D gene. This CDR3 comprises 15 residues. V dropped 4 bases and J dropped 5 bases, with 12 bases sitting between them. CDR1 and CDR2 (germline): MNHNY, SVGAGI (reference sequence).

The CDR3 protein is CASSIGLDADTQYF. CDR3 DNA: TGTGCCAGCAGCATAGGGCTCGACGCAGATACGCAGTATTTT. The V call is TRBV7-9, the J call TRBJ2-3; D not certain. There are 14 residues in the CDR3. Germline CDR1 SEHNR, CDR2 FQNEAQ (reference sequence). Trimming left V 5 bases short and J 4 bases short, with 13 bases between.

CDR3 coding DNA: TGTGCCAGTAGTATCAGGGGGCATAGCACAGATACGCAGTATTTT. Its translation: CASSIRGHSTDTQYF. This sequence joins TRBV19 and TRBJ2-3; 8 bases fit TRBD1. With V trimmed by 3 bases and J by 0 bases, 2 bases remained unmatched. The CDR3 has 15 residues. Germline V gives CDR1 LNHDA, CDR2 SQIVND (reference sequence).

The rearrangement joins TRBV14 to TRBJ1-2; D is possibly TRBD1 (5 bases). Germline values: CDR1 SGHDN, CDR2 FVKESK. The CDR3 runs 15 residues. V was pared by 4 bases and J by 0 bases, with 12 bases between. CDR3 sequence reads: CASSPRGGANYGYTF. The CDR3 DNA reads TGTGCCAGCAGCCCCCGGGGGGGAGCTAACTATGGCTACACCTTC. Drawing the rest from reference TRBV14 and TRBJ1-2, the complete variable domain is EAGVTQFPSHSVIEKGQTVTLRCDPISGHDNLYWYRRVMGKEIKFLLHFVKESKQDESGMPNNRFLAERTGGTYSTLKVQPAELEDSGVYFCASSPRGGANYGYTFGSGTRLTVV.

This clone was seen a single time. The chain combines TRBV9 with TRBJ1-2, with D perhaps matching TRBD1 (5 bases). The CDR3 has 14 residues. Looked up from germline, CDR1 is SGDLS and CDR2 is YYNGEE. The ends were cut back, 4 bases at V and 4 bases at J, with 14 bases in the middle. The CDR3 coding sequence is TGTGCCAGCAGCACTTGGACACACGCCTATGGCTACACCTTC. Encoded protein: CASSTWTHAYGYTF.